This TCR beta chain was obtained from a study of CXCR4 blockade with PD-1 therapy in pancreatic cancer. General observations from the study: More frequent amino acid clones had more nucleotide rearrangements, suggesting convergent selection. Sequencing covered TCRbeta chains only, not alpha chains.

TCRdb keeps only in-frame clones here, not all; method: immunoSEQ multiplex PCR. The sample includes some 16,000 clones, about 72% seen only once; the top ten take less than 6%. Remarks on this clone: Its antigen is still unknown.

Germline-derived CDR1 and CDR2 are LNHNV and YYDKDF (reference sequence). Trimming cost V 1 base and J 2 bases, with 9 bases left between them. The CDR3 length is 14 residues. The material sequenced was tumor tissue. The TCR originated in a human donor with pancreatic ductal adenocarcinoma. V and J are TRBV15 and TRBJ2-7; maybe TRBD2 (5 bases). The CDR3 sequence: CATSRADSAYEQYF. The CDR3 DNA follows: TGTGCCACCAGCAGAGCGGACTCAGCCTACGAGCAGTACTTC.